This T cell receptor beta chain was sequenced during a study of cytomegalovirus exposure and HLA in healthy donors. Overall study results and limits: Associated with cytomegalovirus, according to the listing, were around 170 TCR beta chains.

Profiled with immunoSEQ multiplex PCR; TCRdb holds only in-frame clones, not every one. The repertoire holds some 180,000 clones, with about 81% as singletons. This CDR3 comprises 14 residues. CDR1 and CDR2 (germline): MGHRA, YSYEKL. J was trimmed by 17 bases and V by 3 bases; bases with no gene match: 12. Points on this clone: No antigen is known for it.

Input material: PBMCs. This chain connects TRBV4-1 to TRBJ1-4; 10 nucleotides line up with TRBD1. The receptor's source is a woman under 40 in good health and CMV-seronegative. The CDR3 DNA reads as TGCGCCAGCAGCCACATGACAGGGACAGGGGCGGGTTTTTTT. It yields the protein CASSHMTGTGAGFF.